This record covers a single TCR beta chain. Its specificity is unknown. The V and J ends lost 10 bases and 9 bases, in that order; junction bases with no gene match: 6. The CDR3 length is 12 residues. Germline assignment: CDR1 MDHEN and CDR2 SYDVKM. This sample was taken from a study of cytomegalovirus exposure and HLA in healthy donors. Study-wide points: For cytomegalovirus status, the classifier reportedly gave diagnoses with high specificity and sensitivity. At a 0.05 false discovery rate, a later analysis found about 17,000 TCR beta sequences to be associated with HLA alleles.

PCR used 60 Vbeta primers and 13 Jbeta primers. Method: immunoSEQ multiplex PCR; TCRdb's copy keeps in-frame clones and lacks some. The data show roughly 160,000 clones, with around 85% seen just once and approximately 0.85% held by the top ten. Healthy bone marrow donors made up the cohort. The clonotype comes from a woman between 25 and 40 years old in good health and CMV-seronegative. Sequencing used PBMCs. The gene calls are TRBV28 and TRBJ2-1; TRBD2 matches 10 bases. The CDR3 is CATTVAGGEQFF. The CDR3 DNA follows: TGTGCCACTACTGTAGCGGGGGGTGAGCAGTTCTTC.